This T cell receptor beta chain was captured by sequencing in a study of cytomegalovirus exposure and HLA in healthy donors (dated by TCRdb to about 2017). About the full investigation: An earlier analysis of approximately 550 of the donors reported roughly 270 Gb of sequence data and 120 million or so unique TCR beta sequences from 150 million to 200 million T cells. Roughly 290 gigabases of sequencing data and about 92 million unique TCR sequences made up an early release that covered nearly 650 HLA-typed donors. Among the roughly 400 genotyped donors, about 83% belonged to the genetic ancestry cluster associated with self-reported Caucasian donors. The study aimed to test whether signatures of past pathogen exposure could be identified by cataloging public T cell receptors. Using immunosequencing, the study profiled T cell repertoires from about 650 subjects and related those repertoires to cytomegalovirus serostatus. Besides the first cohort of more than 650 subjects, a separate validation cohort made up of about 120 different subjects was used. To predict cytomegalovirus infection status, the study combined high-throughput TCR immunosequencing, statistical association of individual TCRs with disease status, and machine learning. To study patterns of TCR occurrence, a later analysis re-analyzed previously published TCR beta repertoires from around 660 donors and added high-resolution HLA genotyping. Rather than using new phenotypic data, the later analysis identified candidate immune exposures from TCR beta sequences and from how often those sequences occurred across donors. To decide whether each TCR beta V gene segment behaved as functional or pseudogenic, an earlier analysis of some 600 of the donors relied on high-throughput TCR beta sequencing. Donor age, sex, ethnicity and CMV serostatus were collected together with the repertoire data. In a later genetic analysis, genome-wide SNP genotypes for about three fifths of the 666 donors were used, and that subset was treated as a discovery cohort. Every discovery cohort repertoire had been produced on one sequencing platform. Class I and class II HLA loci were covered by the typing at four-digit resolution. Typing coverage differed by locus: A, B, C, DRB1 and DQB1 were typed in roughly 620-630 donors, DQA1 in approximately 520, DPA1 in approximately 600, and DPB1 in 450 to 490. Roughly 5 DR-DQ haplotypes were handled as single units for association and clustering because linkage in the cohort was strong. On average, about 240,000 unique TCR beta nucleotide sequences were sequenced per donor among several hundred genotyped donors of the cohort, with about 17% of those sequences being non-productive. General findings and caveats noted by the study authors: Most TCR sequences were observed very rarely across donors, whereas some public TCRs were present in many individuals. According to the authors, the approach could potentially be generalized to other disease states and immunological phenotypes. For the cohort, immune exposure information was limited to CMV serostatus. A later analysis associated roughly 17,000 TCR beta sequences with specific HLA alleles at a false discovery rate of 0.05. In an earlier analysis of some 550 of the donors, most TCR beta V segments were observed in productive rearrangements about 87% or about 30% of the time, broadly matching IMGT annotations. In a later analysis, most CMV-associated TCR beta chains were found to appear HLA-restricted, with HLA associations seemingly driven largely by CMV exposure. Several of the top co-occurrence clusters appeared to be linked to parvovirus B19, influenza, CMV and Epstein-Barr virus, according to a later analysis. A further reported finding was that TCR beta sequences accurately predicted the HLA-A and HLA-B alleles for most subjects in the first cohort. A total of fewer than 200 TCR beta chains were listed by the study as associated with cytomegalovirus. The earlier analysis of 587 of the donors excluded around 17 rarely observed V segments, including chromosome 9 orphons, because counts were too low. The 87-base-pair reads could not distinguish some IMGT-functional V segments, including TRBV6-2 and TRBV6-3, so those segments were excluded. In a later analysis, HLA-associated TCR beta chains were found to be more clonally expanded and to have lower generation probabilities than equally common non-associated chains. In both the original and validation cohorts, the classifier was reported to diagnose cytomegalovirus status with high specificity and sensitivity. Because HLA typing was missing for some donors at each locus, association tests included only the typed subset. Strong co-occurrence of HLA alleles, especially DR and DQ, made assigning TCR associations to individual alleles difficult. A group of highly shared sequence variants was considered likely to be a technical artifact of the sequencing pipeline. According to a later analysis, TCR association rates differed among HLA loci, with DRB1 alleles showing the most associated TCRs and HLA-C alleles showing the fewest. Only TCR beta chains were sequenced in this cohort, and the absence of alpha or paired-chain data limited detectable features. Sequencing depth was assumed to be roughly uniform across donors in the presence/absence analyses, though that assumption may not hold. In a later genetic analysis, fewer N-insertions in productive TCRs were reported among donors in an Asian-associated ancestry cluster than the approximately 630-donor mean. In a later genetic analysis, a missense DCLRE1C variant was associated with V-gene and J-gene trimming of TCR beta chains, and the association was replicated in an independent cohort. Linkage disequilibrium might explain the correlated functional status among segregating V segments, but an unknown experimental factor could not be ruled out. In vitro tests confirmed that a few of the cytomegalovirus-associated TCR beta chains recognize cytomegalovirus antigens.

This clone showed up just a few times. No cognate antigen has been identified for it. No base qualities exist here, and no much larger clone lies one base off it. Based on the germline V gene, the CDR1 and CDR2 sequences are KGHSH and LQKENI. The CDR3 measures 16 amino acids from cysteine to phenylalanine. Just the 48-base CDR3 DNA is kept, in frame starting at base 1. Ends trimmed: V by 1 base, J by 0 bases; bases unmatched to a gene: 3. Libraries were built with the immunoSEQ multiplex PCR assay. For the multiplex PCR, a mixture combining 60 forward primers for TCR Vbeta segments and 13 reverse primers for TCR Jbeta segments was used. A multiplex PCR assay on genomic DNA amplified the CDR3 region of rearranged TCR beta genes. The amplified TCR beta libraries were sequenced on the Illumina HiSeq System as 87-base-pair reads. As for the authors' bioinformatics: A later analysis tallied 75 million to 95 million unique TCR beta chains across the 600 to 700 repertoires, and some 10 million of those chains were shared by two or more donors. Raw reads were error-corrected and collapsed into unique sequences by a nearest-neighbor algorithm in which closely related sequences were merged to remove PCR and sequencing errors. V, D and J gene segments were assigned by aligning CDR3 sequences to IMGT reference sequences. For a sequence to be retained, a match of at least six nucleotides to both a V gene segment and a J gene segment was required. Rearrangements were classified as productive when the CDR3 lacked stop codons and remained in frame with V and J, and all other rearrangements were classified as non-productive. CDR3 was defined by IMGT convention, running from the second conserved V-encoded cysteine to the conserved J-encoded phenylalanine. The earlier analysis of more than 450 of the donors excluded sequences that lacked an unambiguous match to a single V gene segment. In an earlier analysis of several hundred of the donors, V segments were called functional above 56.7% productive rearrangements and were called segregating when the between-donor standard deviation exceeded 5%. A statistical classification framework was built for diagnosing cytomegalovirus status from the catalog of TCR beta chain sequences. In a later analysis, TCR nucleotide sequences were compared against IMGT/GENE-DB human TR gene sequences so that V and J genes could be assigned. The TCRdist pipeline was used in a later analysis to assign CDR3 sequences and most-parsimonious VDJ recombination scenarios. A later analysis defined each TCR beta chain by its CDR3 amino acid sequence plus V-gene family, and excluded reads lacking a unique V-gene family. A later analysis removed 600 or so highly shared, low-generation-probability nucleotide sequences to deal with suspected cross-contamination and a sequencing artifact. In a later analysis, a clonal expansion index was calculated for each public chain from normalized within-repertoire ranks of inferred template counts. Generation probabilities in a later analysis came from a VDJ recombination model fitted to out-of-frame rearrangements, and those results were checked against IGoR. A later analysis scored TCR-TCR, TCR-HLA and TCR-CMV co-occurrence with hypergeometric tests, applying a repertoire-size bias correction to TCR pairs. A later analysis estimated false discovery rates by permuting HLA or CMV assignments 20 times. A later analysis grouped co-occurring TCRs with DBSCAN, adding TCRdist sequence similarity when clustering within HLA-allele-positive subsets. Repertoires with fewer than 30,000 or more than 120,000 public chains, plus five repertoires with anomalous nucleotide sharing, were excluded from co-occurrence clustering. This immuneACCESS table, as held by TCRdb, lists in-frame sequences with V and J called but not all clones. Of the missing ones, under half trace to an unresolved V gene in checked studies; the others have no known cause. V and J calls and clone size are as listed in that table; D and trimming were resolved from the DNA. Counted in this sample were over 150,000 clones; 55% to 70% of them appeared once. The ten largest clones represent 2.5% to 3.5% of the sample.

The cohort consisted of 650 to 700 healthy bone marrow donors. At the time of sampling, every cohort member was nominally healthy, though immune exposures that went unrecorded were likely present. The donor tested CMV seropositive, placing the donor among the 250 to 350 seropositive members of the cohort. Every donor gave a peripheral blood sample, and the peripheral blood mononuclear cells from that sample were used for TCR beta sequencing. Genomic DNA extraction from the blood cell samples was performed with the Qiagen DNeasy Blood Extraction Kit. The chain uses TRBV18 and TRBJ2-1; TRBD2 matches 7 bases in the middle. This TCR was sampled from a woman aged 40 to 49 in good health and CMV-seropositive. Sequencing was done on a sample of PBMCs. Read as DNA, the sequence is TGTGCCAGCTCACCACTGAGCGGGATCTCCTACAATGAGCAGTTCTTC. This is translated as CASSPLSGISYNEQFF.